The 15 T cell receptor beta chains in this list originate from one sample, sequenced in a study of cytomegalovirus exposure and HLA in healthy donors. This PCR relied on a set of 60 Vbeta primers and 13 Jbeta primers. Libraries were prepared by immunoSEQ multiplex PCR; TCRdb keeps only in-frame clonotypes and omits some of them. The sample holds over 200,000 clones. Sequencing was carried out using PBMCs. These TCRs come from a woman in her 30s in good health and CMV-seropositive.

V gene TRBV28 combines with J gene TRBJ1-5, with D possibly TRBD1 on 5 matching bases. Germline CDR1 is MDHEN and CDR2 is SYDVKM. This CDR3 is 14 amino acids long. V gave up 5 bases and J gave up 8 bases, with 16 bases separating them. Here the CDR3 DNA reads TGTGCCAGCAGTCCGACAGCTCCCCGGAAGCCCCAGCATTTT. Amino acid sequence: CASSPTAPRKPQHF.

V is TRBV6-5 and J is TRBJ1-2; possible D gene TRBD1, 5 bases. The CDR3 loop spans 14 amino acids. From germline, CDR1 is MNHEY and CDR2 SVGAGI. V lost 8 bases to trimming and J lost 2 bases, with 15 bases between them. CDR3 nucleotide sequence: TGTGCCAGCTCGGGTTTCGCAGGGAACTATGGCTACACCTTC. This sequence encodes CASSGFAGNYGYTF.

The CDR3, as DNA: TGCGCCAGCAGCCCGACTAATCGAGGAAGGCTCGATGAAAAACTGTTTTTT. This encodes CASSPTNRGRLDEKLFF. The V call is TRBV5-1, the J call TRBJ1-4; the D is unclear. The CDR3 is 17 amino acids. Trimming removed 4 bases at V and 6 bases at J, with 22 bases between. CDR1 and CDR2 from the germline V gene are SGHRS and YFSETQ.

This chain links TRBV6-5 with TRBJ1-2; D gene ambiguous. The CDR3 length is 13 residues. CDR1 is MNHEY and CDR2 is SVGAGI in the germline V gene. Trimming took off 2 bases at V and 8 bases at J, with 12 bases between the two ends. CDR3 nucleotides: TGTGCCAGCAGTTACGGGGAGCGAAGAGGCTACACCTTC. Translating it yields CASSYGERRGYTF.

The chain combines TRBV5-4 with TRBJ2-3; D is unclear. V was pared by 1 base and J by 1 base, with 4 bases between. CDR3 length: 13 residues. Germline lookup yields CDR1 SGHNT and CDR2 YYREEE (reference sequence). For the CDR3, the DNA is TGTGCCAGCAGCTTGTCCGGCACAGATACGCAGTATTTT. This encodes CASSLSGTDTQYF.

V usage is TRBV10-3 and J usage is TRBJ2-3, with TRBD2 matching 11 bases. The J segment lost 0 bases and the V segment lost 11 bases, leaving 4 bases of the junction unmatched. The CDR3 sequence is 14 residues long. Germline CDR1 reads ENHRY; CDR2 reads SYGVKD. The CDR3 reads CASTSGASTDTQYF. The CDR3 DNA reads as TGTGCCTCGACTAGCGGGGCAAGCACAGATACGCAGTATTTT.

This chain uses TRBV5-1 with TRBJ2-3, with TRBD2 identical over 8 bases. This CDR3 region has 17 residues. Germline loops: CDR1 SGHRS, CDR2 YFSETQ. The junction had 11 bases not matched to a gene; V was cut back by 0 bases and J by 5 bases. CDR3 bases: TGCGCCAGCAGCTTGGGTATGTCCGGGAGGGCCCTAGATACGCAGTATTTT. Amino acid sequence: CASSLGMSGRALDTQYF.

Here the CDR3 DNA reads TGTGCCAGCAGTTTAGGTCCGGTACTAGCGGTTTCAGATACGCAGTATTTT. It yields the protein CASSLGPVLAVSDTQYF. The chain recombines TRBV27 with TRBJ2-3, with 8 bases fitting TRBD2. Germline trimming cut 2 bases from V and 4 bases from J; bases unmatched to any gene: 11. This CDR3 has 17 residues. Looked up from germline, CDR1 is MNHEY and CDR2 is SMNVEV (reference sequence).

This rearrangement joins TRBV5-1 to TRBJ1-1; no reliable D call. In germline, CDR1 is SGHRS, CDR2 YFSETQ. Trimming shortened V by 2 bases and J by 1 base, and 6 bases separated the two germline ends. CDR3 length: 13 amino acids. The CDR3 loop is CASSFNGNTEAFF. In DNA form, the CDR3 reads TGCGCCAGCAGCTTTAACGGGAACACTGAAGCTTTCTTT.

V usage is TRBV20-1 and J usage is TRBJ2-5, with D tentatively TRBD2 (5 bases). The CDR3 runs to 11 residues. V lost 5 bases to trimming and J lost 5 bases, with 9 bases between them. Germline V CDR1 and CDR2: DFQATT, SNEGSKA (reference sequence). The CDR3 coding sequence is TGCAGTGCTCATAGGGAGGAGACCCAGTACTTC. This codes for CSAHREETQYF.

This chain uses TRBV7-9 with TRBJ2-7; no clear D. The CDR3 loop spans 16 amino acids. Germline CDR1 SEHNR, CDR2 FQNEAQ (reference sequence). Trimming removed 5 bases from V and 0 bases from J, with 17 bases in between. Here the CDR3 reads CASSPSGSGSSYEQYF. CDR3 DNA: TGTGCCAGCAGCCCGAGTGGTTCCGGTAGCTCCTACGAGCAGTACTTC.

The chain couples TRBV5-1 to TRBJ2-7, with 12 bases fitting TRBD1. The V segment lost 0 bases and the J segment 5 bases; nucleotides outside the gene matches: 3. The V gene's germline CDR1 is SGHRS and CDR2 YFSETQ. The CDR3 runs to 15 residues. CDR3 residues: CASSLVGQGAHEQYF. Written as DNA, the CDR3 is TGCGCCAGCAGCTTGGTGGGACAGGGGGCCCACGAGCAGTACTTC. Full variable domain (missing parts from reference TRBV5-1 and TRBJ2-7): KAGVTQTPRYLIKTRGQQVTLSCSPISGHRSVSWYQQTPGQGLQFLFEYFSETQRNKGNFPGRFSGRQFSNSRSEMNVSTLELGDSALYLCASSLVGQGAHEQYFGPGTRLTVT.

This chain joins TRBV5-1 and TRBJ1-6; the D gene is possibly TRBD1 (5 bases). The CDR3 is 16 amino acids. Per the germline V gene, CDR1 is SGHRS and CDR2 is YFSETQ. Trimming stripped 4 bases from V and 10 bases from J, with 21 bases between. The CDR3 loop is CASSPSGEMSFSPLHF. DNA of the CDR3: TGCGCCAGCAGCCCTTCGGGGGAAATGTCTTTCTCACCCCTCCACTTT.

The chain links TRBV7-2 to TRBJ1-1, with 7 bases identical to TRBD1. The trim removed 1 base at V and 4 bases at J, leaving 3 bases unmatched. CDR1 and CDR2 from the germline V gene are SGHTA and FQGNSA. The CDR3 loop spans 14 amino acids. The CDR3 loop is CASSLDRGGTEAFF. In DNA form, the CDR3 reads TGTGCCAGCAGCTTAGACAGGGGTGGCACTGAAGCTTTCTTT. The whole variable domain, remainder taken from reference TRBV7-2 and TRBJ1-1, is GAGVSQSPSNKVTEKGKDVELRCDPISGHTALYWYRQSLGQGLEFLIYFQGNSAPDKSGLPSDRFSAERTGGSVSTLTIQRTQQEDSAVYLCASSLDRGGTEAFFGQGTRLTVV.

This chain links TRBV27 with TRBJ1-4; D call uncertain. Trimming took 2 bases from V and 3 from J, leaving 7 bases between them. Per germline, CDR1 MNHEY and CDR2 SMNVEV (reference sequence). The CDR3 is made up of 14 amino acids. CDR3 coding DNA: TGTGCCAGCAGTTTACCCGGAGCTAATGAAAAACTGTTTTTT. Residues: CASSLPGANEKLFF.